Following are 23 T cell receptor beta chains from one sample sequenced in a study of cytomegalovirus exposure and HLA in healthy donors. Assay used: immunoSEQ multiplex PCR; TCRdb lists only in-frame clones, some missing. In the table there are about 110,000 clones, roughly 87% of which are singletons. Input material: PBMCs. Source of these receptors: a woman aged 18-30 years in good health and CMV-seronegative.

V gene TRBV11-2 combines with J gene TRBJ2-2; D uncertain. V was trimmed by 1 base and J by 6 bases, leaving 9 bases between them. CDR3 size: 14 residues. CDR1 and CDR2 from the germline V gene are SGHAT and FQNNGV. CDR3 coding DNA: TGTGCCAGCAGCTTAGGAGCGAGTTCCGGGGAGCTGTTTTTT. Protein sequence: CASSLGASSGELFF.

V is TRBV11-3 and J is TRBJ2-3; 9 positions agree with TRBD1. Germline values: CDR1 SGHNT, CDR2 YENEEA. There are 16 residues in the CDR3. Losses at the gene ends were 1 base for V and 4 bases for J; bases not matched to a gene: 6. The CDR3 nucleotides are TGTGCCAGCAGCTTAGGGGACAGGGTGAGCCCAGATACGCAGTATTTT. This sequence encodes CASSLGDRVSPDTQYF. The whole variable domain, remainder taken from reference TRBV11-3 and TRBJ2-3, is EAGVVQSPRYKIIEKKQPVAFWCNPISGHNTLYWYLQNLGQGPELLIRYENEEAVDDSQLPKDRFSAERLKGVDSTLKIQPAELGDSAVYLCASSLGDRVSPDTQYFGPGTRLTVL.

This chain uses TRBV6-5 with TRBJ2-7, with D perhaps TRBD1 (6 bases). Germline V lookup: CDR1 MNHEY, CDR2 SVGAGI. Trimming cost V 4 bases and J 4 bases, with 14 bases left between them. This CDR3 has 14 residues. Here the CDR3 DNA reads TGTGCCAGCAGTTGGGCGACAGGTGGTTACGAGCAGTACTTC. Residues: CASSWATGGYEQYF.

The chain employs TRBV5-1 and TRBJ1-1, with D unresolved. The V gene's germline CDR1 is SGHRS and CDR2 YFSETQ. With 4 bases removed from V and 3 bases from J, the gap between germline ends came to 13 bases. The CDR3 contains 14 residues. The CDR3 bases are TGCGCCAGCAGCCGCTCTATCGGTGACACTGAAGCTTTCTTT. Its protein is CASSRSIGDTEAFF.

This chain connects TRBV5-1 to TRBJ1-5; 8 nucleotides agree with TRBD1. CDR1 SGHRS and CDR2 YFSETQ come from the germline V gene. CDR3 length equals 14 residues. The J segment lost 6 bases and the V segment lost 5 bases, leaving 7 bases of the junction unmatched. The CDR3 loop reads CASSPGQGAQPQHF. Here the CDR3 DNA reads TGCGCCAGCAGTCCCGGGCAGGGGGCTCAGCCCCAGCATTTT.

The CDR3, as DNA: TGTGCCAGCAGCTTCGGCGGCTCTGGAAACACCATATATTTT. Its protein is CASSFGGSGNTIYF. V usage is TRBV7-2 and J usage is TRBJ1-3; D is unresolved. This CDR3 region has 14 residues. Between the trimmed V and J ends, which lost 3 bases and 0 bases, there was a span of 6 bases. Germline assignment: CDR1 SGHTA and CDR2 FQGNSA.

V and J are TRBV5-1 and TRBJ2-3; D is uncertain. The V and J ends lost 0 bases and 1 base respectively, with 9 bases between them. The CDR3 contains 15 residues. Germline CDR1 and CDR2: SGHRS and YFSETQ. CDR3 sequence (DNA): TGCGCCAGCAGCTTGGACACACCCCGCACAGATACGCAGTATTTT. As protein: CASSLDTPRTDTQYF.

The chain recombines TRBV10-3 with TRBJ2-3, with D uncertain. This CDR3 comprises 15 residues. Looked up from germline, CDR1 is ENHRY and CDR2 is SYGVKD. V was shortened by 5 bases and J by 4 bases, with 16 bases between the two germline ends. Here the CDR3 reads CAISSSSGGADTQYF. Here the CDR3 DNA reads TGTGCCATCAGTTCCTCGTCGGGTGGTGCAGATACGCAGTATTTT.

V gene TRBV5-1 combines with J gene TRBJ2-5; perhaps TRBD1 as D (6 bases). Germline V gives CDR1 SGHRS, CDR2 YFSETQ. This CDR3 has 15 residues. The V gene lost 0 bases and the J gene lost 5 bases, with 14 bases spanning the gap. CDR3 amino acids: CASSLGGTQEETQYF. Here the CDR3 DNA reads TGCGCCAGCAGCTTGGGAGGGACACAGGAGGAGACCCAGTACTTC.

Written as DNA, the CDR3 is TGTGCCAGCAGGGGCCCCGGGACTAGCGGGGGGGGAGAGCAGTTCTTC. This translates into CASRGPGTSGGGEQFF. The rearrangement links TRBV6-6 to TRBJ2-1; TRBD2 matches 16 bases. The CDR3 contains 16 residues. V lost 6 bases, J lost 10 bases, and 9 bases stayed unmatched. Germline CDR1 and CDR2: MNHNY and SVGAGI (reference sequence).

The chain is built from TRBV30 and TRBJ1-6; no clear D. The CDR3 contains 16 residues. Trimming shortened V by 3 bases and J by 0 bases, and 12 bases separated the two germline ends. Per germline, CDR1 GTSNPN and CDR2 SVGIG (reference sequence). CDR3 amino acids: CAWRGGVSSYNSPLHF. The DNA of the CDR3 is TGTGCCTGGAGGGGAGGAGTTAGCTCCTATAATTCACCCCTCCACTTT.

Only a few counts were recorded for this clone. The chain has TRBV6-5 and TRBJ2-7; D gene ambiguous. V dropped 6 bases and J dropped 5 bases, with 8 bases sitting between them. The CDR3 totals 11 residues. Germline V gene data show CDR1 as MNHEY and CDR2 as SVGAGI. The DNA for the CDR3 is TGTGCCAGCAGCACGGGTCACGAGCAGTACTTC. Its protein is CASSTGHEQYF.

V is TRBV10-3 and J is TRBJ2-1, with 11 bases identical to TRBD2. Per the germline V gene, CDR1 is ENHRY and CDR2 is SYGVKD. The length of the CDR3 is 16 residues. V was pared by 4 bases and J by 7 bases, with 9 bases of the junction left unmatched. The CDR3 sequence is CAISGQLAGVGNEQFF. The CDR3 coding sequence is TGTGCCATCAGTGGCCAACTAGCGGGAGTTGGTAATGAGCAGTTCTTC.

This chain connects TRBV19 to TRBJ1-1; a weak D match, TRBD1 (6 bases). This CDR3 is 12 amino acids long. V lost 7 bases, J lost 5 bases, and 11 bases lay in between. CDR1 LNHDA and CDR2 SQIVND come from the germline V gene (reference sequence). The CDR3 reads CASTSGQTEAFF. Written as DNA, the CDR3 is TGTGCCAGTACCTCAGGACAGACTGAAGCTTTCTTT. The full variable domain, completed using reference TRBV19 and TRBJ1-1, is DGGITQSPKYLFRKEGQNVTLSCEQNLNHDAMYWYRQDPGQGLRLIYYSQIVNDFQKGDIAEGYSVSREKKESFPLTVTSAQKNPTAFYLCASTSGQTEAFFGQGTRLTVV.

The genes are TRBV5-1 and TRBJ1-3; TRBD1 matches at 8 bases. The CDR3 is 16 residues long. Germline V gives CDR1 SGHRS, CDR2 YFSETQ. Trimming cost V 2 bases and J 1 base; bases outside gene matches: 5. The CDR3 region is CASSFARQGSGNTIYF. The CDR3 nucleotides are TGCGCCAGCAGCTTTGCGAGACAGGGGTCTGGAAACACCATATATTTT.

The rearrangement joins TRBV9 to TRBJ1-2, with 9 nucleotides matching TRBD1. Germline CDR1 is SGDLS and CDR2 is YYNGEE. The CDR3 has 13 residues. Trimming took 1 base from V and 8 from J; bases not matched to a gene: 3. The CDR3 coding sequence is TGTGCCAGCAGCGTAACAGGGGGCCGGGGCTACACCTTC. It specifies CASSVTGGRGYTF.

This chain's CDR3 is CASSLRGFNQPQHF. CDR3 nucleotides: TGTGCCAGCAGTTTACGGGGGTTTAATCAGCCCCAGCATTTT. V usage is TRBV27 and J usage is TRBJ1-5; tentative D call: TRBD1 (5 bases). The V end lost 2 bases, the J end lost 4 bases, and 9 bases lay between the germline ends. The CDR3 runs to 14 residues. Germline-derived CDR1 and CDR2 are MNHEY and SMNVEV (reference sequence).

The genes are TRBV5-1 and TRBJ2-7, with D uncertain. V dropped 0 bases and J dropped 2 bases, with 9 bases sitting between them. Germline assignment: CDR1 SGHRS and CDR2 YFSETQ. The CDR3 has 14 amino acids. The CDR3 spells CASSLEPVTYEQYF. The CDR3 nucleotides are TGCGCCAGCAGCTTGGAACCAGTAACCTACGAGCAGTACTTC.

V is TRBV27 and J is TRBJ2-7; TRBD1 matches at 9 bases. Germline CDR1 and CDR2: MNHEY and SMNVEV (reference sequence). J was trimmed by 3 bases and V by 10 bases; bases with no gene match: 13. The CDR3 length is 15 residues. CDR3 DNA: TGTGCCACCAAACTCCGGGACAGGGCTAACTACGAGCAGTACTTC. As protein: CATKLRDRANYEQYF.

This rearrangement joins TRBV27 to TRBJ1-2; D is possibly TRBD1 (6 bases). CDR1 and CDR2 (germline): MNHEY, SMNVEV (reference sequence). Trimming took off 3 bases at V and 3 bases at J, with 11 bases between the two ends. The CDR3 has 14 residues. CDR3 region: CASSLGGGDYGYTF. Written as DNA, the CDR3 is TGTGCCAGCAGTTTGGGAGGGGGTGACTATGGCTACACCTTC.

This clone occurred a few times. This chain joins TRBV19 and TRBJ1-2; possible D gene TRBD1, 5 bases. Germline V gene sequence: CDR1 LNHDA, CDR2 SQIVND (reference sequence). V gave up 3 bases and J gave up 4 bases, with 6 bases separating them. The CDR3 is made up of 12 amino acids. CDR3 sequence reads: CASSMTAYGYTF. As DNA, the CDR3 is TGTGCCAGTAGTATGACAGCCTATGGCTACACCTTC. Variable domain in full (rest from reference TRBV19 and TRBJ1-2): DGGITQSPKYLFRKEGQNVTLSCEQNLNHDAMYWYRQDPGQGLRLIYYSQIVNDFQKGDIAEGYSVSREKKESFPLTVTSAQKNPTAFYLCASSMTAYGYTFGSGTRLTVV.

This rearrangement joins TRBV27 to TRBJ1-4; D is unclear. CDR3 length: 12 amino acids. Trimming took 6 bases from V and 7 from J, leaving 9 bases between them. The V gene's germline CDR1 is MNHEY and CDR2 SMNVEV (reference sequence). The CDR3 DNA sequence: TGTGCCAGCAGGGCGGCGGCTGAAAAACTGTTTTTT. Translating it yields CASRAAAEKLFF.

This clone was picked up one time. The chain carries TRBV4-3 and TRBJ1-2, with D possibly being TRBD1 (6 bases). CDR3 length: 16 residues. CDR1 is LGHNA and CDR2 is YSLEER in the germline V gene. The V end was cut by 1 base, the J end by 1 base, with 13 bases between. The CDR3 loop reads CASSQVAGALNYGYTF. The CDR3 DNA sequence: TGCGCCAGCAGCCAAGTCGCGGGGGCGCTTAACTATGGCTACACCTTC.